Listed below are T cell receptor beta chains from one sample, sequenced in a study of blood T cell repertoires in COVID-19. The assay was immunoSEQ multiplex PCR, and TCRdb's table has in-frame clones only and misses some. The sample lists 450,000 to 500,000 clones; approximately 83% were seen once. Sequenced input: peripheral blood. The receptors originated from a human donor in a cohort sampled during active COVID-19. Each CDR3 is given with its conserved first and last residue. Each record gives: V gene, D gene, J gene, clone size, CDR3 protein, CDR3 DNA. The D gene is left open where the match is weak. Size tells how often a clone was seen (once, few, many) or the class of an expanded clone, and some rows leave it out.

TRBV4-1	TRBD1	TRBJ2-7	NA	CASSRQGPVDEQYF	TGCGCCAGCAGCCGACAGGGCCCTGTGGACGAGCAGTACTTC
TRBV19	TRBD2	TRBJ2-1	NA	CASSIDLPASGREQFF	TGTGCCAGTAGTATAGATCTTCCGGCTAGCGGGAGGGAACAGTTCTTC
TRBV19	TRBD1	TRBJ1-1	NA	CASSALGQGNTEAFF	TGTGCCAGTAGTGCCCTGGGACAGGGGAACACTGAAGCTTTCTTT
TRBV27	TRBD2	TRBJ2-1	NA	CASSLLALGGRALNEQFF	TGTGCCAGCAGTCTCTTAGCGCTGGGCGGGAGGGCCTTAAATGAGCAGTTCTTC
TRBV7-2	NA	TRBJ2-7	NA	CASSLGPASYEQYF	TGTGCCAGCAGCTTAGGGCCCGCCTCCTACGAGCAGTACTTC
TRBV3-1/TRBV3-2	NA	TRBJ2-5	NA	CASSQLAGPKETQYF	TGTGCCAGCAGCCAGCTCGCGGGCCCGAAAGAGACCCAGTACTTC
TRBV7-2	NA	TRBJ2-7	NA	CASSPYLGHTYEQYF	TGTGCCAGCAGCCCCTATCTGGGGCATACCTACGAGCAGTACTTC
TRBV27	TRBD1	TRBJ2-1	NA	CASSWTGKGGYNEQFF	TGTGCCAGCAGTTGGACAGGGAAAGGGGGTTACAATGAGCAGTTCTTC
TRBV11-2	NA	TRBJ1-1	once	CASSSGPTEAFF	TGTGCCAGCAGCTCTGGGCCGACTGAAGCTTTCTTT
TRBV2	NA	TRBJ2-3	NA	CASKERSGTDTQYF	TGTGCCAGCAAGGAGAGATCGGGCACAGATACGCAGTATTTT
TRBV7-9	TRBD2	TRBJ2-1	NA	CASSSSSGLAGGQGEFF	TGTGCCAGCAGCTCCTCCTCGGGACTAGCGGGAGGGCAGGGCGAGTTCTTC
TRBV9	NA	TRBJ1-1	NA	CASSVEGSNTEAFF	TGTGCCAGCAGCGTAGAGGGGTCGAACACTGAAGCTTTCTTT
TRBV6-6	NA	TRBJ1-1	once	CASSYPGYTEAFF	TGTGCCAGCAGTTATCCGGGGTACACTGAAGCTTTCTTT
TRBV6-6	NA	TRBJ1-2	NA	CASSYGPEGYYGYTF	TGTGCCAGCAGTTATGGGCCAGAAGGCTACTATGGCTACACCTTC
TRBV19	TRBD1	TRBJ1-1	NA	CASSIRDSTEAFF	TGTGCCAGTAGTATCCGGGACAGCACTGAAGCTTTCTTT
TRBV4-3	TRBD2	TRBJ2-3	NA	CASSRGFSGIAGGTDTQYF	TGCGCCAGCAGCCGGGGGTTTTCGGGGATAGCGGGAGGCACAGATACGCAGTATTTT
TRBV28	TRBD1	TRBJ1-1	NA	CASSSPTGGRTEAFF	TGTGCCAGCAGTTCCCCCACAGGGGGTAGAACTGAAGCTTTCTTT
TRBV30	TRBD1	TRBJ1-5	NA	CAWSAQAGGYGDNQPQHF	TGTGCCTGGAGCGCGCAGGCAGGGGGGTATGGGGATAATCAGCCCCAGCATTTT
TRBV24-1	TRBD1	TRBJ2-1	few	CATQGQSPSWEQFF	TGTGCCACCCAGGGACAGTCCCCGAGTTGGGAGCAGTTCTTC
TRBV6-4	NA	TRBJ1-6	NA	CASPERPGGSPLHF	TGTGCCAGCCCCGAGAGGCCCGGGGGGTCACCCCTCCACTTT
TRBV6-2/TRBV6-3	NA	TRBJ2-7	NA	CASSYSWDNDPYEQYF	TGTGCCAGCAGTTACTCATGGGACAATGACCCCTACGAGCAGTACTTC
TRBV30	NA	TRBJ2-5	NA	CAWSVVSGETQYF	TGTGCCTGGAGTGTAGTCTCGGGAGAGACCCAGTACTTC
TRBV4-1	NA	TRBJ2-7	once	CASSLSGLAPYEQYF	TGCGCCAGCAGCTTAAGTGGGCTAGCGCCCTACGAGCAGTACTTC